A few counts support the clone carrying this T cell receptor beta chain. This entry belongs to a study of cytomegalovirus exposure and HLA in healthy donors. On the study more broadly: A preliminary data release comprised 80 million to 95 million unique TCRs obtained from HLA-typed donors.

The PCR had 60 Vbeta and 13 Jbeta primers. Clones were sequenced by immunoSEQ multiplex PCR, and TCRdb holds only the in-frame ones, with some missing. The sample records about 130,000 clones, around three quarters being singletons. The receptor's source is a woman between 50 and 59 years old in good health and CMV-seronegative. The sample consisted of PBMCs.

The CDR3 nucleotides are TGTGCCAGCAGCGACAGGGACAGCAAAAAACTGTTTTTT. It yields the protein CASSDRDSKKLFF. The chain carries TRBV9 and TRBJ1-4, with TRBD1 matching over 7 bases. Germline V gives CDR1 SGDLS, CDR2 YYNGEE. The CDR3 consists of 13 residues. Losses at the gene ends were 3 bases for V and 9 bases for J; bases not matched to a gene: 5.